This T cell receptor (beta chain) was profiled in a study of cytomegalovirus exposure and HLA in healthy donors. Generated by immunoSEQ multiplex PCR, the TCRdb table keeps only in-frame clones and is missing some. The table records about 44,000 clones, under 95% of them present only once. Losses at the gene ends were 4 bases for V and 4 bases for J; bases not matched to a gene: 17. Germline V gene sequence: CDR1 SGHRS, CDR2 YFSETQ. This CDR3 has 18 amino acids. This receptor was obtained from a young woman in good health and CMV-seronegative. Sequencing was done on a sample of PBMCs. This chain connects TRBV5-1 to TRBJ2-7, with 10 bases aligning to TRBD1. The CDR3, as DNA: TGCGCCAGCAGCAGAACCCCCCCGGACAGGGGGTTTATGTACGAGCAGTACTTC. Translated, it gives CASSRTPPDRGFMYEQYF.